Described below is a single TCR beta chain sequence and its context. The data stem from a study of spatial heterogeneity in lung cancer. Study as a whole: Patients with untreated early-stage non-small cell lung cancer, numbering around 72, were the donors. Any follow-up PBMC samples that were available went on to be sequenced, and the median time to follow-up was roughly two years after resection. Alpha-chain sequences were consistently detected in smaller numbers than beta-chain sequences.

Between the trimmed V and J ends, which lost 3 bases and 4 bases, there was a span of 8 bases. The CDR3 spans 13 residues. The time point: blood at routine non-recurrence follow-up after resection. TCRdb reanalysed the 5' RACE reads using MiXCR and keeps one entry per CDR3 protein. The sample includes roughly 110,000 distinct CDR3 sequences, less than 14% of them seen just once. This chain links TRBV12-3 or TRBV12-4 with TRBJ2-3, with D hard to call. The TCR comes from a female donor with early-stage non-small cell lung cancer. Here the sequenced sample was PBMCs, taken at follow-up. CDR3 region: CASSFKSPDTQYF. As DNA, the CDR3 is TGTGCCAGCAGTTTTAAATCGCCAGATACGCAGTATTTT.